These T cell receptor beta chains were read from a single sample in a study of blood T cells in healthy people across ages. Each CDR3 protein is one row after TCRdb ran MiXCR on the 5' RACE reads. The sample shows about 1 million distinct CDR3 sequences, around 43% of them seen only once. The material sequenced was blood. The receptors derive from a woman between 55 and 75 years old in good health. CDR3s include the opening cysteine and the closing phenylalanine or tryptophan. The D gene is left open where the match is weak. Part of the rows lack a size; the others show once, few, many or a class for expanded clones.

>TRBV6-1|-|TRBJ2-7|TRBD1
CASSSTIGGQGFFEQYF
TGTGCCAGCAGCTCCACCATCGGGGGACAGGGGTTTTTCGAGCAGTACTTC
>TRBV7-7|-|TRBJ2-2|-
CATHRRGELFF
TGTGCCACCCACCGGAGAGGGGAGCTGTTTTTT
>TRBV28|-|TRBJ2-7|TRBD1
CASNSAGGPRGYEQYF
TGTGCCAGCAATAGCGCAGGGGGTCCCCGGGGCTACGAGCAGTACTTC
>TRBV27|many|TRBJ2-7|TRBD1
CASSPGTVYEQYF
TGTGCCAGCAGCCCCGGGACAGTTTACGAGCAGTACTTC
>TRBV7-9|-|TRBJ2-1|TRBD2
CASSPKAGTYNEQFF
TGTGCCAGCAGCCCTAAAGCGGGAACCTACAATGAGCAGTTCTTC
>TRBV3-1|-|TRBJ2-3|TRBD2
CASSRLAGGITDTQYF
TGTGCCAGCAGCCGGCTAGCGGGAGGGATTACAGATACGCAGTATTTT
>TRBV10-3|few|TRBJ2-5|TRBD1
CAIRPTTGIQETQYF
TGTGCCATCAGACCGACGACAGGGATACAAGAGACCCAGTACTTC
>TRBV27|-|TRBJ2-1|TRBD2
CASSLSSGSIYEQFF
TGTGCCAGCAGTTTATCCAGCGGGAGTATATATGAGCAGTTCTTC
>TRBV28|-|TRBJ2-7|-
CASSLGQPSQQYF
TGTGCCAGCAGTTTAGGACAGCCAAGCCAGCAGTACTTC
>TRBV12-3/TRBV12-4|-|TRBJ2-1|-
CASKGGAGNEQFF
TGTGCCAGCAAGGGGGGCGCGGGCAATGAGCAGTTCTTC